Below, 29 T cell receptor beta chains from the same sample are listed, as sequenced in a study of T cells in localized non-small cell lung cancer. Profiled with immunoSEQ multiplex PCR; TCRdb holds only in-frame clones, not every one. The table has tens of thousands of clones, around four fifths seen once. Sequenced here: peripheral blood, sampled before any cancer treatment. The receptors originated from an older female donor with stage I lung adenocarcinoma.

This clone has only one observation. V gene TRBV10-1 combines with J gene TRBJ2-7; tentative D call: TRBD2 (7 bases). This CDR3 comprises 13 residues. V shed 2 bases and J shed 4 bases, with 9 bases lying between them. Germline V gene lookup returns CDR1 WNHNN and CDR2 SYGVQD (reference sequence). The CDR3 DNA reads TGCGCCAGCAGTGAGGGGGGGGCATACGAGCAGTACTTC. It specifies CASSEGGAYEQYF.

V is TRBV5-1 and J is TRBJ1-5; D ambiguous. V lost 2 bases to trimming and J lost 1 base, with 16 bases between them. The CDR3 has 17 residues. Germline loops: CDR1 SGHRS, CDR2 YFSETQ. The CDR3 DNA is TGCGCCAGCAGCTTCCAGGAGGACCGAAGGAGCAATCAGCCCCAGCATTTT. Translating it yields CASSFQEDRRSNQPQHF.

A few counts support this clone. The chain recombines TRBV4-1 with TRBJ1-1, with D perhaps TRBD1 (6 bases). V shed 4 bases and J shed 1 base, with 10 bases lying between them. CDR1 and CDR2 from the germline V gene are MGHRA and YSYEKL. The CDR3 runs 14 residues. CDR3 sequence reads: CASSLKQGNTEAFF. The CDR3, as DNA: TGCGCCAGCAGCCTAAAACAGGGGAACACTGAAGCTTTCTTT.

The rearrangement joins TRBV29-1 to TRBJ1-2; 7 bases are a match to TRBD1. Germline V gene lookup returns CDR1 SQVTM and CDR2 ANQGSEA. The CDR3 consists of 12 residues. V trimming: 6 bases; J trimming: 8 bases; junction bases outside the gene matches: 9. The DNA for the CDR3 is TGCAGCGTCCAATGGGGACAGAGAGGCTACACCTTC. Translated: CSVQWGQRGYTF.

The rearrangement uses TRBV5-8 and TRBJ2-3, with TRBD1 identical over 8 bases. The CDR3 runs to 15 residues. V lost 1 base, J lost 2 bases, and 3 bases stayed unmatched. The germline CDR1 and CDR2 sequences are SGHTS and YDEGEE. The CDR3 DNA reads as TGTGCCAGCAGCTTGAGACAGGGGACCACAGATACGCAGTATTTT. Translated, it gives CASSLRQGTTDTQYF.

J is TRBJ1-1 and V is TRBV6-1; D not certain. From germline, CDR1 is MNHNS and CDR2 SASEGT. Trimming removed 2 bases from V and 0 bases from J, with 13 bases in between. The CDR3 extends over 16 amino acids. In nucleotides, the CDR3 is TGTGCCAGCAGTGAAATTGTCGGGCGGATGAACACTGAAGCTTTCTTT. It codes for CASSEIVGRMNTEAFF.

The V call is TRBV6-5, the J call TRBJ2-3; TRBD1 is a possible D gene (5 bases). Trimming shortened V by 7 bases and J by 8 bases, and 22 bases separated the two germline ends. The CDR3 loop spans 15 amino acids. CDR1 and CDR2 (germline): MNHEY, SVGAGI. The CDR3 is CASNKDGYPRGTQYF. CDR3 nucleotide sequence: TGTGCCAGCAATAAAGACGGTTACCCAAGGGGTACGCAGTATTTT.

This clone showed up just a few times. This rearrangement joins TRBV29-1 to TRBJ1-3; D remains unclear. The CDR3 has 12 residues. V was cut by 4 bases and J by 2 bases, with 6 bases left in between. From germline, CDR1 is SQVTM and CDR2 ANQGSEA. The CDR3: CSVVGTGNTIYF. CDR3 DNA sequence: TGCAGCGTTGTGGGGACTGGAAACACCATATATTTT.

J is TRBJ1-5 and V is TRBV19, with D unclear. The CDR3 covers 16 residues. CDR1 is LNHDA and CDR2 is SQIVND in the germline V gene (reference sequence). Trimming left V 5 bases short and J 10 bases short, with 24 bases between. CDR3 sequence (DNA): TGTGCCAGTAGTCCCTCATTTACGGCGCAAAGTCGACCCCAGCATTTT. This gives the protein CASSPSFTAQSRPQHF.

This chain links TRBV9 with TRBJ2-1; D possibly uses TRBD1 or TRBD2 (6 bases each). The length of the CDR3 is 15 residues. Trimming shortened V by 3 bases and J by 0 bases, and 10 bases separated the two germline ends. Germline loops: CDR1 SGDLS, CDR2 YYNGEE. CDR3 sequence: CASSGGATSYNEQFF. The CDR3 nucleotides are TGTGCCAGCAGCGGGGGGGCCACCTCCTACAATGAGCAGTTCTTC.

The chain carries TRBV5-1 and TRBJ2-7, with TRBD2 as a possible D gene (5 bases). The germline gives CDR1 SGHRS, CDR2 YFSETQ. CDR3 length equals 15 residues. V was pared by 2 bases and J by 2 bases, with 14 bases between. CDR3 loop: CASSLSSRDPYEQYF. The CDR3 DNA is TGCGCCAGCAGCTTAAGTAGCCGGGATCCCTACGAGCAGTACTTC.

The gene calls are TRBV6-5 and TRBJ2-5, with D perhaps TRBD1 or TRBD2 (5 bases each). CDR1 is MNHEY and CDR2 is SVGAGI in the germline V gene. The CDR3 totals 13 residues. The V end lost 5 bases, the J end lost 5 bases, and 12 bases lay between the germline ends. This CDR3 reads CASSPYEGETQYF. The CDR3 DNA is TGTGCCAGCAGTCCCTACGAGGGGGAGACCCAGTACTTC.

The V gene is TRBV27, the J gene TRBJ2-3; D not resolved. Trimming removed 0 bases from V and 0 bases from J, with 10 bases in between. There are 16 residues in the CDR3. Germline CDR1 and CDR2: MNHEY and SMNVEV (reference sequence). Here the CDR3 DNA reads TGTGCCAGCAGTTTATCAGAGGTCAGTAGCACAGATACGCAGTATTTT. Translating gives CASSLSEVSSTDTQYF.

The V and J genes are TRBV29-1 and TRBJ1-2; 10 positions match TRBD1. The trim removed 5 bases at V and 8 bases at J, leaving 8 bases unmatched. Germline lookup yields CDR1 SQVTM and CDR2 ANQGSEA. The CDR3 runs to 13 residues. The CDR3 sequence is CSVPRQGAWGYTF. The CDR3 DNA is TGCAGCGTTCCCCGACAGGGGGCTTGGGGCTACACCTTC.

The V gene is TRBV4-1, the J gene TRBJ1-1; maybe TRBD1 (6 bases). The germline V and J ends were trimmed by 0 bases and 1 base, with 12 bases remaining between them. The germline V gene encodes CDR1 MGHRA and CDR2 YSYEKL. The CDR3 is 16 residues long. This chain's CDR3 is CASSQDKGTPNTEAFF. CDR3 DNA sequence: TGCGCCAGCAGCCAAGATAAGGGGACACCGAACACTGAAGCTTTCTTT.

The V gene is TRBV2, the J gene TRBJ2-7; D ambiguous. The CDR3 has 14 amino acids. V gave up 1 base and J gave up 3 bases, with 10 bases separating them. The germline gives CDR1 SNHLY, CDR2 FYNNEI. For the CDR3, the DNA is TGTGCCAGCAGTGAAGGGATTAGCAGCTACGAGCAGTACTTC. It codes for CASSEGISSYEQYF.

The CDR3 loop is CASRTNWSGTGSYEQYF. CDR3 coding DNA: TGTGCCAGCAGGACGAATTGGAGCGGGACTGGCTCCTACGAGCAGTACTTC. J is TRBJ2-7 and V is TRBV2; 7 bases are a match to TRBD2. CDR3 length: 17 amino acids. V lost 6 bases, J lost 0 bases, and 14 bases stayed unmatched. The germline gives CDR1 SNHLY, CDR2 FYNNEI.

The CDR3 bases are TGTGCCAGCAGGGGAGACAGGGGCGCCACTGAAGCTTTCTTT. Amino acids: CASRGDRGATEAFF. The chain has TRBV6-1 and TRBJ1-1; 8 positions match TRBD1. Germline CDR1 MNHNS, CDR2 SASEGT. V was clipped by 6 bases and J by 4 bases; unmatched bases: 7. The CDR3 runs 14 residues.

The chain joins TRBV2 to TRBJ1-1; no definite D call. The CDR3 runs 14 residues. Germline V lookup: CDR1 SNHLY, CDR2 FYNNEI. V was trimmed by 4 bases and J by 1 base, leaving 10 bases between them. The CDR3 spells CASSGTFKNTEAFF. Written as DNA, the CDR3 is TGTGCCAGCAGTGGTACGTTTAAGAACACTGAAGCTTTCTTT.

The V gene is TRBV6-1, the J gene TRBJ2-3; 8 positions match TRBD1. The CDR3 sequence is 12 residues long. Germline lookup yields CDR1 MNHNS and CDR2 SASEGT. V shed 5 bases and J 9 bases; nucleotides not matched to a gene: 4. The CDR3 DNA sequence: TGTGCCAGCAGTAGACAGGGGCAGACGCAGTATTTT. This encodes CASSRQGQTQYF.

The chain recombines TRBV5-1 with TRBJ1-2, with TRBD1 identical over 8 bases. The V segment lost 8 bases and the J segment 2 bases; nucleotides outside the gene matches: 8. The germline CDR1 and CDR2 sequences are SGHRS and YFSETQ. This CDR3 has 14 residues. The CDR3 sequence: CASRTGNKNYGYTF. The DNA of the CDR3 is TGCGCCAGTCGGACAGGGAATAAGAACTATGGCTACACCTTC.

The J gene is TRBJ1-1, the V gene TRBV11-3; D uncertain. Germline values: CDR1 SGHNT, CDR2 YENEEA. V shed 2 bases and J shed 0 bases, with 4 bases lying between them. This CDR3 is built from 13 residues. The CDR3 DNA reads as TGTGCCAGCAGCTTAATGATGAACACTGAAGCTTTCTTT. This codes for CASSLMMNTEAFF.

V is TRBV5-1 and J is TRBJ2-7; D remains unclear. This CDR3 region has 13 residues. Germline V gene lookup returns CDR1 SGHRS and CDR2 YFSETQ. Between the trimmed V and J ends, which lost 7 bases and 0 bases, there was a span of 11 bases. CDR3 coding DNA: TGCGCCAGCGGCAGTCCACCCTCCTACGAGCAGTACTTC. As protein: CASGSPPSYEQYF.

Of note for this clone: Other DNA sequences of this sample code for an identical CDR3. The rearrangement uses TRBV5-1 and TRBJ2-5; 8 nucleotides agree with TRBD1. Germline-derived CDR1 and CDR2 are SGHRS and YFSETQ. The CDR3 contains 15 residues. The ends lost 0 bases at V and 4 bases at J; junction bases unmatched: 5. CDR3 nucleotides: TGCGCCAGCAGCTTGGCCGGTACAGGGGGAGAGACCCAGTACTTC. As protein: CASSLAGTGGETQYF.

The J gene is TRBJ1-5, the V gene TRBV21-1. TRBV21-1 constitutes a pseudogene. The CDR3 spans 15 residues. The CDR3 bases are TGTGCCAGCAGCAAACTGCCGGGGGGCAGGCAGCCCCAGCATTTT. It encodes CASSKLPGGRQPQHF.

J is TRBJ1-4 and V is TRBV16; no definite D call. This CDR3 contains 14 residues. Trimming took off 2 bases at V and 3 bases at J, with 7 bases between the two ends. Germline CDR1 KGHSY, CDR2 FQNENV. The CDR3 protein is CASSQPGANEKLFF. The DNA for the CDR3 is TGTGCCAGCAGCCAACCGGGAGCTAATGAAAAACTGTTTTTT.

As to this clone: One end of the junction varies from germline; a read error may be responsible. The rearrangement joins TRBV6-5 to TRBJ1-2; 12 bases map to TRBD1. Germline V gene lookup returns CDR1 MNHEY and CDR2 SVGAGI. This CDR3 region has 13 residues. As DNA, the CDR3 is TGTGCCAGCAGCTTCCGGGACAGGGGGCTGATACGCTTC. This encodes CASSFRDRGLIRF.

This clone was detected only a few times. The chain carries TRBV4-1 and TRBJ2-3; D not certain. Trimming removed 2 bases from V and 4 bases from J, with 10 bases in between. The CDR3 runs to 14 residues. Germline loops: CDR1 MGHRA, CDR2 YSYEKL. CDR3 in amino acids: CASSQSDLADTQYF. The DNA of the CDR3 is TGCGCCAGCAGCCAATCAGACCTTGCAGATACGCAGTATTTT.

V gene TRBV2 combines with J gene TRBJ2-1; D possibly corresponds to TRBD2 (7 bases). V lost 7 bases and J 7 bases, leaving 14 bases between the germline ends. This CDR3 contains 13 residues. Germline V CDR1 and CDR2: SNHLY, FYNNEI. In DNA form, the CDR3 reads TGTGCCAGCATGGTGGGAGGGGGTAATGAGCAGTTCTTC. Amino acids: CASMVGGGNEQFF.